This TCR beta chain is from a study of human T cells and chemical hapten exposure. On the study more broadly: From small differences in pooled library volume came most of the variation in per-sample TCR yields.

The trim removed 4 bases at V and 5 bases at J, leaving 12 bases unmatched. Per germline, CDR1 MNHEY and CDR2 SMNVEV (reference sequence). The CDR3 length is 16 residues. This clonotype was counted a single time. In the original analysis: The median was roughly 100,000 TCRs per sample, ranging 23,224 to 690,600. TCRdb analysed the RACE reads with MiXCR anew, one entry per CDR3 protein. The V and J calls follow TCRdb's processing rather than the paper's. The sample carries approximately 49,000 distinct CDR3 sequences, roughly 9.5% recorded once. Time point meaning: patch test 1, 2 weeks after DPC sensitization. The treatment denotes: therapeutic diphenylcyclopropenone sensitization with weekly scalp DPC. Suited to DPC and affected by alopecia, the donors ranged from 18 to 70 years old.

The gene calls are TRBV27 and TRBJ2-7, with 9 bases aligning to TRBD1. The source of this sequence is a woman between 50 and 59 years old with alopecia areata. Some clones in this sample may be carry-over from other donors' samples. The sequencing used whole blood, collected in connection with sensitization to the hapten diphenylcyclopropenone (DPC). The CDR3 nucleotides read TGTGCCAGCAGTTCCCCTCCGGGACAGGGACTGGACGAGCAGTACTTC. Translated, it gives CASSSPPGQGLDEQYF.